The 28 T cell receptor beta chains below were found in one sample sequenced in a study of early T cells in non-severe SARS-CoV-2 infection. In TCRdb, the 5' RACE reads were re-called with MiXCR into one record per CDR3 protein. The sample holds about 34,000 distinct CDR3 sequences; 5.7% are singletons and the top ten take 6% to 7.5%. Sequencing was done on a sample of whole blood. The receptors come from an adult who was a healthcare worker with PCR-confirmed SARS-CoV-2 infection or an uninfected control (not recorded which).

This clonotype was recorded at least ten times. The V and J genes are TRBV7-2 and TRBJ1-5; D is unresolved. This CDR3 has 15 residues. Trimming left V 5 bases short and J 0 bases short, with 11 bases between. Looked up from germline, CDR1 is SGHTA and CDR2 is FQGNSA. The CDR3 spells CASSQTGNSNQPQHF. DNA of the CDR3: TGTGCCAGCAGCCAAACGGGTAATAGCAATCAGCCCCAGCATTTT.

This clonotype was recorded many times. CDR3: CASSYSSNQPQHF. The CDR3 region has the DNA TGTGCCAGCAGTTACAGTAGCAATCAGCCCCAGCATTTT. The rearrangement joins TRBV12-3 or TRBV12-4 to TRBJ1-5; unclear D gene. V gave up 4 bases and J gave up 0 bases, with 4 bases separating them. The CDR3 sequence is 13 residues long.

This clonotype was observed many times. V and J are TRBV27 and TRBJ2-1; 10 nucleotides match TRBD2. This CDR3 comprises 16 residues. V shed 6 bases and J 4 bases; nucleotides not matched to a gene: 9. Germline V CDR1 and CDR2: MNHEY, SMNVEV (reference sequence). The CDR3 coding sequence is TGTGCCAGCAGAAAAGGACCTAGCGGGAGTTACAATGAGCAGTTCTTC. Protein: CASRKGPSGSYNEQFF.

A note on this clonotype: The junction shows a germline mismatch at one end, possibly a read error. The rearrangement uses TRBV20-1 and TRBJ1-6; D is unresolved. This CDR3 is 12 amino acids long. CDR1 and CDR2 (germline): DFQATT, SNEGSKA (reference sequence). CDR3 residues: CSAREGNSPLRF. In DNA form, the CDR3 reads TGCAGTGCTAGAGAGGGGAATTCACCCCTCCGCTTT.

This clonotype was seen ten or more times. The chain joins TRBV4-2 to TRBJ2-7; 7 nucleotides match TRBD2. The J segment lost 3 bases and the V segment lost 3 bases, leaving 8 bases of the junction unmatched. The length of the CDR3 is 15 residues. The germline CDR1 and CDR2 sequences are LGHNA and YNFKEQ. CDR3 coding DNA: TGTGCCAGCAGCCATGACCCCAGCGGGGACTACGAGCAGTACTTC. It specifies CASSHDPSGDYEQYF.

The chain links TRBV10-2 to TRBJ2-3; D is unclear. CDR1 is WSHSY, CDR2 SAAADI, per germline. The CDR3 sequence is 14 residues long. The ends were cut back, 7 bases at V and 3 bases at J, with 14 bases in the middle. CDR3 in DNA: TGCGCCAGCAACGACGTTGGCCGGACAGATACGCAGTATTTT. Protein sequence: CASNDVGRTDTQYF.

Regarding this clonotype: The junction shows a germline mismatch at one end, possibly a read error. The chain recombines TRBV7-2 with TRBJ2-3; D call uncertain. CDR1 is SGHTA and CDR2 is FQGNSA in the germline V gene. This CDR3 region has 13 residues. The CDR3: CASSLVVLDTQYF. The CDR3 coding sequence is TGTGCCAGCAGTTTAGTGGTATTGGATACGCAGTATTTT.

The CDR3 DNA is TGTGCCAGCAGCTCCCTAGCTGGTGAGCAGTTCTTC. Its protein is CASSSLAGEQFF. The rearrangement uses TRBV7-2 and TRBJ2-1; possibly TRBD2 for D (5 bases). Germline values: CDR1 SGHTA, CDR2 FQGNSA. V was pared by 4 bases and J by 9 bases, with 10 bases between. The CDR3 runs 12 residues.

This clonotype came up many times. CDR3 coding DNA: TGTGCCAGCAGCTTGATTCGGGTAGCAGGCAGCGTATACCAAGAGACCCAGTACTTC. It translates to CASSLIRVAGSVYQETQYF. The chain recombines TRBV13 with TRBJ2-5; D not resolved. V lost 3 bases and J lost 0, with 23 bases in between. The CDR3 length is 19 residues. Germline CDR1 is PRHDT and CDR2 is FYEKMQ (reference sequence).

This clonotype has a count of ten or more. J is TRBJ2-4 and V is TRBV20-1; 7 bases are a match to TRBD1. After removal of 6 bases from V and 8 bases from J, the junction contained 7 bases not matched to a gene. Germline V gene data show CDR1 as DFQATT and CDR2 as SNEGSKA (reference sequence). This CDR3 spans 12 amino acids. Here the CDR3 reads CSAKQGLDIQYF. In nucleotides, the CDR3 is TGCAGTGCAAAACAGGGGTTGGACATTCAGTACTTC.

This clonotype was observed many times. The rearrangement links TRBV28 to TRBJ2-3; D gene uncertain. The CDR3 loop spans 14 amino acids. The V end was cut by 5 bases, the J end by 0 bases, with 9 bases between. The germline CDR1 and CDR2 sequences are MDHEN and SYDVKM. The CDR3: CASSGVHSTDTQYF. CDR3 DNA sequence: TGTGCCAGCAGTGGCGTACATAGCACAGATACGCAGTATTTT.

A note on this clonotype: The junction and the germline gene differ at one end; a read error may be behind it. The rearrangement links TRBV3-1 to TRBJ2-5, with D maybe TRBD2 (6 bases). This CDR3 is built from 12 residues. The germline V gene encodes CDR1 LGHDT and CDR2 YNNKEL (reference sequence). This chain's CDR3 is CASSHPRRDLNF. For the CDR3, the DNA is TGTGCCAGCAGCCACCCCCGCCGGGACTTAAACTTC.

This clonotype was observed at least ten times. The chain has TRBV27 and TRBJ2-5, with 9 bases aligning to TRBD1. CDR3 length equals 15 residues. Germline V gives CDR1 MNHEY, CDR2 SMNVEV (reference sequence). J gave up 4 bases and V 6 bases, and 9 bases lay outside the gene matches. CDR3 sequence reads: CASSRDRVVGETQYF. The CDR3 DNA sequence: TGTGCCAGCAGCCGGGACAGGGTAGTCGGAGAGACCCAGTACTTC.

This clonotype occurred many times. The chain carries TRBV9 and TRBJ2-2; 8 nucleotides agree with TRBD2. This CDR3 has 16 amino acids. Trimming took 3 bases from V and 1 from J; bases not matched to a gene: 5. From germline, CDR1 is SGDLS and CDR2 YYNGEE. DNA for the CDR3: TGTGCCAGCAGCGCTTTAGCGGGACTGAACACCGGGGAGCTGTTTTTT. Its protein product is CASSALAGLNTGELFF. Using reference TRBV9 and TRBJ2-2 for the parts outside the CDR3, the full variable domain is DSGVTQTPKHLITATGQRVTLRCSPRSGDLSVYWYQQSLDQGLQFLIQYYNGEERAKGNILERFSAQQFPDLHSELNLSSLELGDSALYFCASSALAGLNTGELFFGEGSRLTVL.

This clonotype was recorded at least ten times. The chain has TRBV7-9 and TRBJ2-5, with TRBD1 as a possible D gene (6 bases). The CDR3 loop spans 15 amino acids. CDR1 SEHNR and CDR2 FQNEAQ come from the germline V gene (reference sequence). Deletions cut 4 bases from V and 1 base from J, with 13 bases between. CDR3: CASSSLQGRQETQYF. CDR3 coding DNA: TGTGCCAGCAGCTCCCTACAGGGCCGCCAAGAGACCCAGTACTTC.

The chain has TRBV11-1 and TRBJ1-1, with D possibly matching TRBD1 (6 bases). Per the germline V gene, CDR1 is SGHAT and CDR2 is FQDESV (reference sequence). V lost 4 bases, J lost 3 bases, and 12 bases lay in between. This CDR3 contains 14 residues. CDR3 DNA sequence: TGTGCCAGCAGCTCGCGGGGGCTTGACACTGAAGCTTTCTTT. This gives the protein CASSSRGLDTEAFF.

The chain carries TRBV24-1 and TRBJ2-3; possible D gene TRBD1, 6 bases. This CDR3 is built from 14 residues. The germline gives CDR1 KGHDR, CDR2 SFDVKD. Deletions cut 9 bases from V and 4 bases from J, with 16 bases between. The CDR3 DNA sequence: TGTGCCACCGCCGGGACACCCAGCCCAGATACGCAGTATTTT. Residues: CATAGTPSPDTQYF.

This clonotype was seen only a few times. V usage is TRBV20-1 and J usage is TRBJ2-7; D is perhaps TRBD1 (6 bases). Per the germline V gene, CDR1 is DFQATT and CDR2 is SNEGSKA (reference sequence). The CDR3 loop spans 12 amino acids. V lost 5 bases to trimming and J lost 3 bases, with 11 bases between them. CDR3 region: CSARDNRYEQYF. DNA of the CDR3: TGCAGTGCTCGGGACAACCGCTACGAGCAGTACTTC.

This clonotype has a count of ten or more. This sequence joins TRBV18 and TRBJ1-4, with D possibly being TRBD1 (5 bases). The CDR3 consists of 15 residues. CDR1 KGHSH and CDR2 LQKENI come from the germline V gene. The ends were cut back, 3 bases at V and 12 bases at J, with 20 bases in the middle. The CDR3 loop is CASSPGTAVDVELFF. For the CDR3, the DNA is TGTGCCAGCTCACCCGGGACCGCGGTTGATGTCGAACTGTTTTTT.

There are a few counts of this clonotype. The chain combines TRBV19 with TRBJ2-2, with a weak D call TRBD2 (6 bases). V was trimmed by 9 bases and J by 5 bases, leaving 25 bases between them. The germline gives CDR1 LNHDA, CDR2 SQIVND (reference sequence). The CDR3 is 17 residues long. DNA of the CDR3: TGTGCCAGACCGTTGCGACTAGGGTATCAACCTACCGGGGAGCTGTTTTTT. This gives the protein CARPLRLGYQPTGELFF.

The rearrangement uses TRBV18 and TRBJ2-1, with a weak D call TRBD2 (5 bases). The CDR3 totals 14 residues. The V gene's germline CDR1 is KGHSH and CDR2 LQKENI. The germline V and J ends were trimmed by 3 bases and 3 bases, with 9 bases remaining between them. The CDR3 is CASSPASSYNEQFF. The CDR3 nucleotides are TGTGCCAGCTCACCGGCTAGCAGCTACAATGAGCAGTTCTTC.

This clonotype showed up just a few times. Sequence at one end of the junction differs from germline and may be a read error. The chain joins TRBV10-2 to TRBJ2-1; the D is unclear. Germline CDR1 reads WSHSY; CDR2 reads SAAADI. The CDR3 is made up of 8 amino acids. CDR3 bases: TGCGCCAGATCGAGGCCCTCCTTC. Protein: CARSRPSF.

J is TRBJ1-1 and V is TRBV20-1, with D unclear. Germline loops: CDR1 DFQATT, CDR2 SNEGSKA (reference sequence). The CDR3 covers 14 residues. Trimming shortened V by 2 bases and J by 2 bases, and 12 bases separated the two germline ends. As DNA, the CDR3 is TGCAGTGCTAGATCCAGAGCCAGAAACACTGAAGCTTTCTTT. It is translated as CSARSRARNTEAFF.

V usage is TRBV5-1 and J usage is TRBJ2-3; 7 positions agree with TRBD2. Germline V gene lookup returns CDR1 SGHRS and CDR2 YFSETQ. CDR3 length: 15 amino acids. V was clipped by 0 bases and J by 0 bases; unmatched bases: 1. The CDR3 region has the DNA TGCGCCAGCAGCTTGGGAGCGGGGAGCACAGATACGCAGTATTTT. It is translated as CASSLGAGSTDTQYF.

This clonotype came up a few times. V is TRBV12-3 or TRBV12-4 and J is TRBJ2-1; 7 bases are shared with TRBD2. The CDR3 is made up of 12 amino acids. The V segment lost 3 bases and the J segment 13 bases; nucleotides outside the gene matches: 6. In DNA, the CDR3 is TGTGCCAGCAGTTTTAGCGGGCCCTCCCAGTTCTTC. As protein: CASSFSGPSQFF.

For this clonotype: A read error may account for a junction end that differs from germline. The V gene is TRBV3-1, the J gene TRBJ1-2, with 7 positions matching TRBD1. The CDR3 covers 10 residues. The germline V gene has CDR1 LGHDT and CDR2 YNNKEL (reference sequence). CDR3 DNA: TGTGCCAGCAGCCGGGACAGCCTGTTTTTC. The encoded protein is CASSRDSLFF.

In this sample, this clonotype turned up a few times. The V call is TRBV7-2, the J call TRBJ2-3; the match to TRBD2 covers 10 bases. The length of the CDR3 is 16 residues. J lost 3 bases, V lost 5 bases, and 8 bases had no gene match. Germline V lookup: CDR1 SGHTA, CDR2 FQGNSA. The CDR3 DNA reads TGTGCCAGCAGCATCATGACTAGCGGGTCTACAGATACGCAGTATTTT. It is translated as CASSIMTSGSTDTQYF.

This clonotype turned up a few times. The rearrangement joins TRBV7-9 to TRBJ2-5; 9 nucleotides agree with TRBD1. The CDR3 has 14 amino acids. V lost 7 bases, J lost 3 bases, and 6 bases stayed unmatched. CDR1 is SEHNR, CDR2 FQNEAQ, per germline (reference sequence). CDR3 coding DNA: TGTGCCAGCATCGTGGGGACAGGGAAAGAGACCCAGTACTTC. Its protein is CASIVGTGKETQYF.